Listed here are 21 T cell receptor beta chains from one sample, sequenced in a study of regulatory T cells in long-lasting Graves disease. Described time point: persistent/refractory GD, antithyroid drugs over 5 years with positive TRAb. The TCR library was prepared using RNA isolated from PBMCs. Sequencing libraries for TCR beta were prepared with iRepertoire HTBI primers and Arm-PCR of CDR3 regions. One entry per CDR3 protein, called by TCRdb with MiXCR from the multiplex PCR reads. The profile shows about 430,000 distinct CDR3 sequences, around 20% of them singletons. This material consisted of peripheral blood mononuclear cells (PBMCs), taken when the disease was refractory, from a patient treated with antithyroid drugs. The receptors were sampled from a female donor with Graves disease.

This clonotype has ten or more counts. An end of the junction differs from the germline gene, which may be a read error. V usage is TRBV12-3 or TRBV12-4 and J usage is TRBJ2-5; 9 nucleotides agree with TRBD2. The CDR3 is made up of 14 amino acids. The CDR3 DNA sequence: TGTGCCAGCAGTATAGCGGGAGTGGCAGAGACCCAGTACTTC. This translates into CASSIAGVAETQYF.

The chain joins TRBV5-1 to TRBJ2-5; 8 nucleotides match TRBD2. V gave up 4 bases and J gave up 5 bases; unmatched junction bases: 7. CDR1 is SGHRS and CDR2 is YFSETQ in the germline V gene. The CDR3 is 14 residues long. CDR3 sequence: CASSPGLDRETQYF. The CDR3 coding sequence is TGCGCCAGCAGCCCGGGACTAGATCGGGAGACCCAGTACTTC. Variable domain in full (rest from reference TRBV5-1 and TRBJ2-5): KAGVTQTPRYLIKTRGQQVTLSCSPISGHRSVSWYQQTPGQGLQFLFEYFSETQRNKGNFPGRFSGRQFSNSRSEMNVSTLELGDSALYLCASSPGLDRETQYFGPGTRLLVL.

The table lists this clonotype with many counts. This chain connects TRBV10-3 to TRBJ1-2; tentatively, D is TRBD1 (5 bases). Germline assignment: CDR1 ENHRY and CDR2 SYGVKD. CDR3 size: 16 residues. Trimming shortened V by 4 bases and J by 2 bases, and 17 bases separated the two germline ends. In nucleotides, the CDR3 is TGTGCCATCAGTGTGTCAGGGCCGCAAACCAACTATGGCTACACCTTC. This translates into CAISVSGPQTNYGYTF.

Note on this clonotype: A read error is possible here, since a much larger clone lies one base away. The CDR3 bases are TGTGCCAGCACTCTGGACATCAACACCGGGGAGCTGTTTTTT. It yields the protein CASTLDINTGELFF. The gene calls are TRBV27 and TRBJ2-2; D is perhaps TRBD1 (5 bases). This CDR3 contains 14 residues. Germline CDR1 and CDR2: MNHEY and SMNVEV (reference sequence). Deletions cut 7 bases from V and 2 bases from J, with 11 bases between.

This clonotype occurred many times. The genes are TRBV5-1 and TRBJ2-7; possible D gene TRBD2, 5 bases. CDR1 and CDR2 from the germline V gene are SGHRS and YFSETQ. The germline V and J ends were trimmed by 4 bases and 3 bases, with 14 bases remaining between them. The CDR3 is made up of 14 amino acids. For the CDR3, the DNA is TGCGCCAGCAGCCGGACTTCCTCAATCTACGAGCAGTACTTC. Protein product: CASSRTSSIYEQYF. Full variable domain (missing parts from reference TRBV5-1 and TRBJ2-7): KAGVTQTPRYLIKTRGQQVTLSCSPISGHRSVSWYQQTPGQGLQFLFEYFSETQRNKGNFPGRFSGRQFSNSRSEMNVSTLELGDSALYLCASSRTSSIYEQYFGPGTRLTVT.

The table lists this clonotype with a few counts. The chain carries TRBV6-1 and TRBJ2-7; D uncertain. The ends were cut back, 5 bases at V and 7 bases at J, with 12 bases in the middle. Germline V gene lookup returns CDR1 MNHNS and CDR2 SASEGT. This CDR3 region has 12 residues. Written as DNA, the CDR3 is TGTGCCAGCAGTCAGACGGATCGGGAGCAGTACTTC. It codes for CASSQTDREQYF.

The chain links TRBV7-3 to TRBJ2-7; D remains ambiguous. The germline V gene encodes CDR1 SGHTA and CDR2 FQGTGA. The CDR3 runs to 13 residues. V lost 1 base to trimming and J lost 7 bases, with 11 bases between them. DNA for the CDR3: TGTGCCAGCAGCTTAAAGCCTTTGGGGGAGCAGTACTTC. The encoded protein is CASSLKPLGEQYF. Full variable domain (missing parts from reference TRBV7-3 and TRBJ2-7): GAGVSQTPSNKVTEKGKYVELRCDPISGHTALYWYRQSLGQGPEFLIYFQGTGAADDSGLPNDRFFAVRPEGSVSTLKIQRTERGDSAVYLCASSLKPLGEQYFGPGTRLTVT.

This chain uses TRBV2 with TRBJ2-7, with 13 bases lining up with TRBD2. Germline V gene lookup returns CDR1 SNHLY and CDR2 FYNNEI. This CDR3 contains 14 residues. The trim removed 6 bases at V and 7 bases at J, leaving 6 bases unmatched. The DNA of the CDR3 is TGTGCCAGCAGCCAGGGACTAGCGGGATGGGAGCAGTACTTC. Translation: CASSQGLAGWEQYF.

Regarding this clonotype: A clone one base away is much larger, so this may be a read error. The J gene is TRBJ2-2, the V gene TRBV2, with D possibly matching TRBD2 (5 bases). The CDR3 consists of 14 residues. From germline, CDR1 is SNHLY and CDR2 FYNNEI. The CDR3 DNA reads TGTGCCAGCAGTTTCCGAGCGTTGACCGGGGAGCTGGTTTTT. Translating it yields CASSFRALTGELVF.

This clonotype was observed at least ten times. The rearrangement links TRBV28 to TRBJ2-7, with a weak D call TRBD2 (5 bases). V was trimmed by 4 bases and J by 5 bases, leaving 9 bases between them. This CDR3 has 12 residues. Germline loops: CDR1 MDHEN, CDR2 SYDVKM. CDR3 sequence: CASSSGFNEQYF. CDR3 in DNA: TGTGCCAGCAGTTCGGGGTTTAACGAGCAGTACTTC. The variable domain in full, completed from reference TRBV28 and TRBJ2-7, reads DVKVTQSSRYLVKRTGEKVFLECVQDMDHENMFWYRQDPGLGLRLIYFSYDVKMKEKGDIPEGYSVSREKKERFSLILESASTNQTSMYLCASSSGFNEQYFGPGTRLTVT.

Many counts were recorded for this clonotype. The gene calls are TRBV5-1 and TRBJ2-7; D is perhaps TRBD2 (6 bases). Germline CDR1 is SGHRS and CDR2 is YFSETQ. The germline V and J ends were trimmed by 4 bases and 3 bases, with 11 bases remaining between them. This CDR3 region has 13 residues. For the CDR3, the DNA is TGCGCCAGCAGCAACTGGGGGGACTACGAGCAGTACTTC. It yields the protein CASSNWGDYEQYF.

This clonotype was seen a few times. The rearrangement links TRBV20-1 to TRBJ2-5; TRBD1 aligns across 9 bases. The CDR3 spans 16 residues. With 3 bases clipped from V and 4 bases from J, the junction kept 12 bases outside the gene matches. Germline V gene data show CDR1 as DFQATT and CDR2 as SNEGSKA (reference sequence). The CDR3 spells CSASLEGQGLRETQYF. CDR3 nucleotides: TGCAGTGCTAGTCTCGAGGGACAGGGACTTAGAGAGACCCAGTACTTC.

The V gene is TRBV7-9, the J gene TRBJ2-2; D is undetermined. Germline CDR1 reads SEHNR; CDR2 reads FQNEAQ (reference sequence). This CDR3 has 14 amino acids. V lost 5 bases and J 3 bases, leaving 10 bases between the germline ends. In DNA, the CDR3 is TGTGCCAGCAGCGCCCGGGCGGACACCGGGGAGCTGTTTTTT. It yields the protein CASSARADTGELFF.

This sequence joins TRBV30 and TRBJ1-5; 11 nucleotides agree with TRBD1. J was trimmed by 6 bases and V by 1 base; bases with no gene match: 8. The CDR3 is 16 residues long. Germline V lookup: CDR1 GTSNPN, CDR2 SVGIG (reference sequence). CDR3 protein: CAWSAPGQGVIQPQHF. As DNA, the CDR3 is TGTGCCTGGAGTGCTCCGGGACAGGGGGTTATTCAGCCCCAGCATTTT.

This clonotype was found many times. J is TRBJ1-1 and V is TRBV7-8, with D hard to call. Trimming took 4 bases from V and 6 from J, leaving 9 bases between them. This CDR3 has 12 amino acids. Germline V gene lookup returns CDR1 SGHVS and CDR2 FQNEAQ. CDR3 nucleotides: TGTGCCAGCAGCTCTCCCGGGGCTGAAGCTTTCTTT. Translating it yields CASSSPGAEAFF.

This clonotype was observed many times. V gene TRBV29-1 combines with J gene TRBJ1-1; the D is unclear. CDR1 and CDR2 (germline): SQVTM, ANQGSEA. CDR3 length: 12 residues. CDR3 sequence (DNA): TGCAGTGCATTACGGCAGAACACTGAAGCTTTCTTT. It encodes CSALRQNTEAFF.

The table lists this clonotype with many counts. The genes are TRBV2 and TRBJ1-4; D remains unclear. This CDR3 is built from 16 residues. Germline CDR1 and CDR2: SNHLY and FYNNEI. Trimming left V 4 bases short and J 7 bases short, with 19 bases between. The CDR3 DNA follows: TGTGCCAGCAGTGGGCCGGGTGGTGGACCGGGTGAAAAACTGTTTTTT. It specifies CASSGPGGGPGEKLFF.

This clonotype was seen only a few times. V and J are TRBV19 and TRBJ2-7; D uncertain. Trimming shortened V by 3 bases and J by 4 bases, and 7 bases separated the two germline ends. This CDR3 is 12 amino acids long. Germline CDR1 LNHDA, CDR2 SQIVND (reference sequence). CDR3 sequence: CASSMAPYEQYF. The CDR3 region has the DNA TGTGCCAGTAGTATGGCCCCTTACGAGCAGTACTTC.

The genes are TRBV5-1 and TRBJ2-7, with 11 bases that match TRBD2. CDR3 length equals 14 residues. CDR1 SGHRS and CDR2 YFSETQ come from the germline V gene. V shed 0 bases and J 6 bases; nucleotides not matched to a gene: 2. The CDR3 here is CASSLGLAGFEQYF. The CDR3 DNA reads as TGCGCCAGCAGCTTGGGACTAGCGGGATTCGAGCAGTACTTC. Based on the CDR3 plus reference TRBV5-1 and TRBJ2-7, the full variable domain is KAGVTQTPRYLIKTRGQQVTLSCSPISGHRSVSWYQQTPGQGLQFLFEYFSETQRNKGNFPGRFSGRQFSNSRSEMNVSTLELGDSALYLCASSLGLAGFEQYFGPGTRLTVT.

The chain joins TRBV28 to TRBJ2-1; 12 bases line up with TRBD2. From germline, CDR1 is MDHEN and CDR2 SYDVKM. CDR3 length equals 19 residues. V gave up 3 bases and J gave up 6 bases; unmatched junction bases: 15. CDR3 protein: CASSFTTSGGPIVGNEQFF. CDR3 in DNA: TGTGCCAGCAGTTTTACGACTAGCGGGGGACCAATAGTGGGCAATGAGCAGTTCTTC.

This clonotype was detected only a few times. This chain joins TRBV30 and TRBJ1-1; the D gene is possibly TRBD1 (6 bases). Germline V gene lookup returns CDR1 GTSNPN and CDR2 SVGIG (reference sequence). CDR3 length: 11 amino acids. V shed 1 base and J shed 11 bases, with 11 bases lying between them. In nucleotides, the CDR3 is TGTGCCTGGAGTGCCGGGACATGGGCTTTCTTT. It codes for CAWSAGTWAFF.